Below are 31 T cell receptor beta chains sequenced from a single sample in a study of blood T cell repertoires in COVID-19. Assay: immunoSEQ multiplex PCR; the TCRdb copy retains only in-frame clones and omits some. The sample lists roughly 76,000 clones, 90% occurring once. Sequencing was performed on peripheral blood. The origin of the receptors is a man aged 45 to 65 with acute or convalescent COVID-19.

The V and J genes are TRBV6-5 and TRBJ2-3; 9 bases fit TRBD1. This CDR3 is built from 14 residues. V was clipped by 9 bases and J by 5 bases; unmatched bases: 9. Germline values: CDR1 MNHEY, CDR2 SVGAGI. In DNA, the CDR3 is TGTGCCAGTGCCACAGGGGGCTATGGAGATACGCAGTATTTT. As protein: CASATGGYGDTQYF.

V is TRBV3-1 (or the pseudogene TRBV3-2) and J is TRBJ1-1, with D unclear. Germline assignment: CDR1 LGHDT and CDR2 YNNKEL (reference sequence). The CDR3 is 14 residues long. The germline V and J ends were trimmed by 8 bases and 1 base, with 14 bases remaining between them. CDR3 residues: CASLSAGTNTEAFF. CDR3 coding DNA: TGTGCCAGCCTTTCGGCAGGAACGAACACTGAAGCTTTCTTT.

The CDR3 DNA is TGTGCCAGCAGCTTGTATGCAGGGAAGGATGAAAAACTGTTTTTT. Encoded protein: CASSLYAGKDEKLFF. The chain carries TRBV11-2 and TRBJ1-4; D perhaps matches TRBD1 (5 bases). There are 15 residues in the CDR3. Germline V lookup: CDR1 SGHAT, CDR2 FQNNGV. V was cut by 3 bases and J by 6 bases, with 14 bases left in between. Drawing the rest from reference TRBV11-2 and TRBJ1-4, the complete variable domain is EAGVAQSPRYKIIEKRQSVAFWCNPISGHATLYWYQQILGQGPKLLIQFQNNGVVDDSQLPKDRFSAERLKGVDSTLKIQPAKLEDSAVYLCASSLYAGKDEKLFFGSGTQLSVL.

V gene TRBV3-1 (or the pseudogene TRBV3-2) combines with J gene TRBJ1-1, with 7 bases lining up with TRBD1. Germline V gives CDR1 LGHDT, CDR2 YNNKEL (reference sequence). After removal of 3 bases from V and 1 base from J, the junction contained 5 bases not matched to a gene. The CDR3 has 15 amino acids. This CDR3 reads CASSQGTDTNTEAFF. The CDR3 DNA reads TGTGCCAGCAGCCAGGGGACAGACACGAACACTGAAGCTTTCTTT.

V gene TRBV10-3 combines with J gene TRBJ2-5; 13 bases align to TRBD2. The germline CDR1 and CDR2 sequences are ENHRY and SYGVKD. The CDR3 covers 15 residues. V lost 4 bases, J lost 3 bases, and 2 bases stayed unmatched. CDR3 sequence (DNA): TGTGCCATCAGTGGGGGACTAGCGGGGAAAGAGACCCAGTACTTC. It specifies CAISGGLAGKETQYF.

This clone has just one count. At one end, the junction sequence differs from germline, possibly due to a read error. This chain connects TRBV7-9 to TRBJ1-4; weak D call: TRBD1 (5 bases). This CDR3 spans 15 amino acids. Germline V gene lookup returns CDR1 SEHNR and CDR2 FQNEAQ (reference sequence). The CDR3 spells CASSLAGLSNEKLFF. CDR3 coding DNA: TGTGCCAGCAGCCTAGCGGGACTTAGTAATGAAAAACTGTTTTTT.

V is TRBV21-1 and J is TRBJ1-5; TRBD1, as called in the table, went unchecked against the DNA. TRBV21-1 corresponds to a pseudogene. The CDR3 consists of 19 residues. The CDR3 region is CASSKGGIGQARGHQPQHF. CDR3 bases: TGTGCCAGCAGCAAAGGAGGTATAGGACAGGCGAGGGGTCATCAGCCCCAGCATTTT.

There are a few counts of this clone. V and J are TRBV15 and TRBJ2-7, with D tentatively TRBD1 (6 bases). V was clipped by 1 base and J by 4 bases, with 11 bases between them. This CDR3 is built from 14 residues. Per the germline V gene, CDR1 is LNHNV and CDR2 is YYDKDF (reference sequence). In nucleotides, the CDR3 is TGTGCCACCAGCAGAGGGGACACCGGATACGAGCAGTACTTC. Protein product: CATSRGDTGYEQYF. Full variable domain (rest looked up from reference TRBV15 and TRBJ2-7): DAMVIQNPRYQVTQFGKPVTLSCSQTLNHNVMYWYQQKSSQAPKLLFHYYDKDFNNEADTPDNFQSRRPNTSFCFLDIRSPGLGDTAMYLCATSRGDTGYEQYFGPGTRLTVT.

The V and J genes are TRBV5-6 and TRBJ2-5; 8 positions agree with TRBD1. CDR3 length: 15 amino acids. J lost 5 bases, V lost 4 bases, and 10 bases had no gene match. The germline V gene has CDR1 SGHDT and CDR2 YYEEEE. The CDR3 DNA reads TGTGCCAGCAGCATACGGGACAGGACTCGGGAGACCCAGTACTTC. Its translation: CASSIRDRTRETQYF.

The V call is TRBV19, the J call TRBJ1-5, with D perhaps matching TRBD1 (5 bases). V was clipped by 4 bases and J by 4 bases, with 20 bases between them. The CDR3 runs to 17 residues. Germline values: CDR1 LNHDA, CDR2 SQIVND (reference sequence). CDR3 in DNA: TGTGCCAGTAGTAATTCAGGGTCACCCCTTTGGAATCAGCCCCAGCATTTT. Protein sequence: CASSNSGSPLWNQPQHF.

The gene calls are TRBV7-9 and TRBJ1-1; D not certain. V was cut by 5 bases and J by 4 bases, with 17 bases left in between. The CDR3 is 15 residues long. Germline V gene lookup returns CDR1 SEHNR and CDR2 FQNEAQ (reference sequence). CDR3 protein: CASSPFRLVSTEAFF. The CDR3, as DNA: TGTGCCAGCAGCCCCTTCCGGTTAGTGAGCACTGAAGCTTTCTTT.

The rearrangement joins TRBV5-4 to TRBJ2-3, with TRBD2 as a possible D gene (6 bases). The CDR3 is made up of 16 amino acids. The germline V gene has CDR1 SGHNT and CDR2 YYREEE (reference sequence). With 1 base removed from V and 7 bases from J, the gap between germline ends came to 19 bases. For the CDR3, the DNA is TGTGCCAGCAGCTTGAACCGGGACTCAATCGGACATACGCAGTATTTT. Translation: CASSLNRDSIGHTQYF.

This clone was seen just once. CDR3 in DNA: TGTGCCAGCAGGGGACAGGTGTCTGGAAACACCATATATTTT. It codes for CASRGQVSGNTIYF. This sequence joins TRBV2 and TRBJ1-3; 8 positions agree with TRBD1. Germline V lookup: CDR1 SNHLY, CDR2 FYNNEI. The junction had 2 bases not matched to a gene; V was cut back by 6 bases and J by 1 base. CDR3 size: 14 residues. The full variable domain, rest sourced from reference TRBV2 and TRBJ1-3, is EPEVTQTPSHQVTQMGQEVILRCVPISNHLYFYWYRQILGQKVEFLVSFYNNEISEKSEIFDDQFSVERPDGSNFTLKIRSTKLEDSAMYFCASRGQVSGNTIYFGEGSWLTVV.

This rearrangement joins TRBV7-8 to TRBJ2-1, with 7 positions matching TRBD1. Germline V CDR1 and CDR2: SGHVS, FQNEAQ. The trim removed 8 bases at V and 4 bases at J, leaving 8 bases unmatched. This CDR3 comprises 14 residues. Written as DNA, the CDR3 is TGTGCCAGCTCGACAGGGCGGTTATACAATGAGCAGTTCTTC. This translates into CASSTGRLYNEQFF.

V and J are TRBV6-6 and TRBJ2-2; 8 bases are a match to TRBD1. From germline, CDR1 is MNHNY and CDR2 SVGAGI (reference sequence). V was clipped by 5 bases and J by 3 bases; unmatched bases: 5. CDR3 length: 15 residues. The CDR3 sequence: CASSAGTGHTGELFF. CDR3 nucleotide sequence: TGTGCCAGCAGTGCTGGGACAGGACACACCGGGGAGCTGTTTTTT.

V gene TRBV19 combines with J gene TRBJ1-5, with 8 bases identical to TRBD1. This CDR3 has 14 amino acids. The V gene's germline CDR1 is LNHDA and CDR2 SQIVND (reference sequence). With V trimmed by 5 bases and J by 2 bases, 2 bases remained unmatched. CDR3 region: CASSVQGGNQPQHF. CDR3 sequence (DNA): TGTGCCAGTAGTGTACAGGGGGGCAATCAGCCCCAGCATTTT.

This clone was seen a single time. The chain carries TRBV4-2 and TRBJ2-1; TRBD1 agrees at 10 bases. The germline gives CDR1 LGHNA, CDR2 YNFKEQ. This CDR3 has 18 residues. V lost 3 bases to trimming and J lost 6 bases; unmatched junction nucleotides: 14. CDR3 in DNA: TGTGCCAGCAGCCAGACAGGGGGCGCTGGAGGTTCTGGCAATGAGCAGTTCTTC. Translating it yields CASSQTGGAGGSGNEQFF.

This clone was detected only once. J is TRBJ2-5 and V is TRBV20-1; D not resolved. CDR3 length: 13 amino acids. The V gene's germline CDR1 is DFQATT and CDR2 SNEGSKA (reference sequence). V was clipped by 3 bases and J by 5 bases, with 13 bases between them. The CDR3 sequence is CSASKLHGETQYF. As DNA, the CDR3 is TGCAGTGCTAGTAAACTCCACGGGGAGACCCAGTACTTC.

The CDR3 region is CSVSLQGQRNTIYF. The DNA for the CDR3 is TGCAGCGTCTCCTTACAGGGGCAAAGAAACACCATATATTTT. The V call is TRBV29-1, the J call TRBJ1-3; 7 bases align to TRBD1. Germline trimming cut 6 bases from V and 5 bases from J; bases unmatched to any gene: 10. The CDR3 runs 14 residues. The germline CDR1 and CDR2 sequences are SQVTM and ANQGSEA.

The J gene is TRBJ2-1, the V gene TRBV5-1, with TRBD1 as a possible D gene (6 bases). Germline V CDR1 and CDR2: SGHRS, YFSETQ. The V and J ends lost 0 bases and 5 bases respectively, with 15 bases between them. There are 16 residues in the CDR3. This CDR3 is CASSLGGAGANNEQFF. CDR3 nucleotides: TGCGCCAGCAGCTTGGGTGGCGCAGGGGCTAACAATGAGCAGTTCTTC.

J is TRBJ2-3 and V is TRBV6-2 or TRBV6-3; 9 positions agree with TRBD2. The CDR3 contains 16 residues. With V trimmed by 4 bases and J by 2 bases, 7 bases remained unmatched. The germline V gene encodes CDR1 MNHEY and CDR2 SVGEGT. DNA for the CDR3: TGTGCCAGCAGTTTCATGGCTAGCGGGAACACAGATACGCAGTATTTT. It yields the protein CASSFMASGNTDTQYF.

The gene calls are TRBV7-9 and TRBJ2-2, with TRBD2 matching over 8 bases. The CDR3 is made up of 15 amino acids. Germline V gene sequence: CDR1 SEHNR, CDR2 FQNEAQ (reference sequence). V lost 0 bases, J lost 6 bases, and 3 bases stayed unmatched. The DNA of the CDR3 is TGTGCCAGCAGCTTAGCGCGGGGGGCATCCGGGGAGCTGTTTTTT. Translating gives CASSLARGASGELFF.

This rearrangement joins TRBV30 to TRBJ2-7, with TRBD2 as a possible D gene (6 bases). Germline V gene lookup returns CDR1 GTSNPN and CDR2 SVGIG (reference sequence). Trimming removed 5 bases at V and 0 bases at J, with 14 bases between. The CDR3 runs 14 residues. In nucleotides, the CDR3 is TGTGCCTGGCGGAGGCGGGAATCCTCCTACGAGCAGTACTTC. It specifies CAWRRRESSYEQYF. The variable domain in full, with the rest retrieved from reference TRBV30 and TRBJ2-7, is SQTIHQWPATLVQPVGSPLSLECTVEGTSNPNLYWYRQAAGRGLQLLFYSVGIGQISSEVPQNLSASRPQDRQFILSSKKLLLSDSGFYLCAWRRRESSYEQYFGPGTRLTVT.

This rearrangement joins TRBV4-3 to TRBJ1-6, with D tentatively TRBD1 (6 bases). CDR3 length: 15 residues. Looked up from germline, CDR1 is LGHNA and CDR2 is YSLEER. Trimming removed 3 bases from V and 8 bases from J, with 14 bases in between. The CDR3 region is CASSQGTRLDSPLHF. In nucleotides, the CDR3 is TGCGCCAGCAGCCAGGGGACACGGCTTGATTCACCCCTCCACTTT.

V usage is TRBV15 and J usage is TRBJ2-7, with TRBD1 identical over 8 bases. The CDR3 loop spans 15 amino acids. CDR1 is LNHNV and CDR2 is YYDKDF in the germline V gene (reference sequence). With V trimmed by 4 bases and J by 3 bases, 8 bases remained unmatched. For the CDR3, the DNA is TGTGCCACCAGCACCCTGGACAGGGACGACTACGAGCAGTACTTC. This codes for CATSTLDRDDYEQYF.

CDR3 in amino acids: CASSPGTGFSRDYGYTF. The CDR3 region has the DNA TGTGCCAGCAGCCCAGGGACAGGATTCTCTCGCGACTATGGCTACACCTTC. The chain is built from TRBV9 and TRBJ1-2, with 8 bases fitting TRBD1. With V trimmed by 4 bases and J by 3 bases, 14 bases remained unmatched. In germline, CDR1 is SGDLS, CDR2 YYNGEE. The CDR3 length is 17 residues.

The rearrangement joins TRBV4-2 to TRBJ1-6, with TRBD1 as a possible D gene (5 bases). This CDR3 spans 16 amino acids. CDR1 and CDR2 (germline): LGHNA, YNFKEQ. V lost 0 bases and J lost 3, with 9 bases in between. The CDR3 DNA is TGTGCCAGCAGCCAAGACGGAGACAGCTATAATTCACCCCTCCACTTT. Protein product: CASSQDGDSYNSPLHF.

The chain has TRBV6-5 and TRBJ2-7, with TRBD1 identical over 7 bases. Germline CDR1 reads MNHEY; CDR2 reads SVGAGI. The V gene end was trimmed by 8 bases and the J gene end by 1 base; junction bases not matched to a gene: 2. This CDR3 is 12 amino acids long. CDR3 sequence (DNA): TGTGCCAGCTGGGACAGATCCTACGAGCAGTACGTC. Its protein product is CASWDRSYEQYV.

This clone has just a few counts. V is TRBV5-1 and J is TRBJ1-1; 12 bases are a match to TRBD1. The CDR3 length is 17 residues. V trimming: 4 bases; J trimming: 0 bases; junction bases outside the gene matches: 7. Germline CDR1 is SGHRS and CDR2 is YFSETQ. CDR3 sequence (DNA): TGCGCCAGCAGCCCCGGGACAGGGGGCTCCTTGAACACTGAAGCTTTCTTT. This gives the protein CASSPGTGGSLNTEAFF.

The chain has TRBV19 and TRBJ1-5; tentatively, D is TRBD1 (6 bases). The V gene's germline CDR1 is LNHDA and CDR2 SQIVND (reference sequence). Trimming pared 7 bases from V and 2 bases from J, leaving 15 bases between. The CDR3 is 15 residues long. The CDR3, as DNA: TGTGCCAGTACGGTGGGAGGGGGAGGCAATCAGCCCCAGCATTTT. Translating gives CASTVGGGGNQPQHF.

The chain recombines TRBV10-2 with TRBJ2-1; 7 nucleotides line up with TRBD2. The germline V gene encodes CDR1 WSHSY and CDR2 SAAADI. V lost 8 bases, J lost 4 bases, and 14 bases stayed unmatched. The CDR3 spans 16 residues. CDR3 sequence reads: CASLLLAVGEYNEQFF. CDR3 DNA sequence: TGCGCCAGCCTCCTTCTAGCGGTTGGCGAATACAATGAGCAGTTCTTC.